Listed below are T cell receptor beta chains from one sample, sequenced in a study of cytomegalovirus exposure and HLA in healthy donors. The method was immunoSEQ multiplex PCR; TCRdb's version includes in-frame clones alone and lacks a portion of them. The repertoire holds 150,000 to 180,000 clones, approximately 80% seen once, with about 5.6% in the top ten. The sample comprised PBMCs. Receptors were obtained from a middle-aged woman in good health and CMV-seropositive. Each CDR3 is given with its conserved first and last residue. The D gene is left open where the match is weak. Expanded clones get a size class; other rows say once, few or many, or leave the size out.

clone_size: once
j_call: TRBJ2-7
d_call: TRBD2
v_call: TRBV5-1
cdr3_aa: CASSFGLAGGSFYEQYF
cdr3_nt: TGCGCCAGCAGCTTCGGACTAGCGGGAGGGAGTTTCTACGAGCAGTACTTC

clone_size: once
j_call: TRBJ2-7
d_call: .
v_call: TRBV19
cdr3_aa: CASSIGVEGSYEQYF
cdr3_nt: TGTGCCAGTAGTATCGGGGTTGAGGGCTCCTACGAGCAGTACTTC

clone_size: .
j_call: TRBJ2-7
d_call: TRBD1
v_call: TRBV2
cdr3_aa: CASRAGQGVYEQYF
cdr3_nt: TGTGCCAGCAGGGCGGGACAGGGAGTATACGAGCAGTACTTC

clone_size: .
j_call: TRBJ1-5
d_call: .
v_call: TRBV30
cdr3_aa: CAWGAQGNQPQHF
cdr3_nt: TGTGCCTGGGGGGCACAGGGAAATCAGCCCCAGCATTTT

clone_size: once
j_call: TRBJ1-5
d_call: .
v_call: TRBV23-1
cdr3_aa: CASSQSSVSSNQPQHF
cdr3_nt: TGCGCCAGCAGTCAATCCTCAGTGTCAAGCAATCAGCCCCAGCATTTT

clone_size: .
j_call: TRBJ1-1
d_call: .
v_call: TRBV27
cdr3_aa: CASSFRQKNTEAFF
cdr3_nt: TGTGCCAGCAGTTTCCGCCAGAAGAACACTGAAGCTTTCTTT

clone_size: .
j_call: TRBJ2-2
d_call: TRBD1
v_call: TRBV12-5
cdr3_aa: CASGSGQGNTGELFF
cdr3_nt: TGTGCTAGTGGTTCGGGACAGGGTAACACCGGGGAGCTGTTTTTT

clone_size: .
j_call: TRBJ2-3
d_call: TRBD2
v_call: TRBV5-4
cdr3_aa: CASSLLAGGPPDTQYF
cdr3_nt: TGTGCCAGCAGCTTGCTAGCGGGAGGGCCTCCAGATACGCAGTATTTT

clone_size: .
j_call: TRBJ1-1
d_call: .
v_call: TRBV7-6
cdr3_aa: CASSLGSAAGTEAFF
cdr3_nt: TGTGCCAGCAGCTTAGGGTCGGCTGCGGGCACTGAAGCTTTCTTT

clone_size: few
j_call: TRBJ1-1
d_call: .
v_call: TRBV2
cdr3_aa: CASRPTAGGYTEAFF
cdr3_nt: TGTGCCAGCAGGCCTACGGCCGGAGGATACACTGAAGCTTTCTTT

clone_size: few
j_call: TRBJ1-5
d_call: .
v_call: TRBV28
cdr3_aa: CASSPLGQPQHF
cdr3_nt: TGTGCCAGCAGTCCCCTCGGTCAGCCCCAGCATTTT

clone_size: .
j_call: TRBJ2-3
d_call: TRBD2
v_call: TRBV7-9
cdr3_aa: CASSFAGGGTDTQYF
cdr3_nt: TGTGCCAGCAGCTTTGCGGGAGGAGGAACAGATACGCAGTATTTT

clone_size: .
j_call: TRBJ2-3
d_call: TRBD2
v_call: TRBV6-5
cdr3_aa: CAGSAGGNTQYF
cdr3_nt: TGTGCCGGCAGCGCGGGGGGAAATACGCAGTATTTT

clone_size: .
j_call: TRBJ1-5
d_call: TRBD1
v_call: TRBV30
cdr3_aa: CAWSSGQGQPQHF
cdr3_nt: TGTGCCTGGAGTTCTGGACAGGGTCAGCCCCAGCATTTT

clone_size: .
j_call: TRBJ2-1
d_call: .
v_call: TRBV19
cdr3_aa: CASSQFRGGSSNNEQFF
cdr3_nt: TGTGCCAGTAGTCAATTCAGGGGTGGGAGTTCGAACAATGAGCAGTTCTTC

clone_size: .
j_call: TRBJ2-1
d_call: TRBD2
v_call: TRBV7-9
cdr3_aa: CASSFGSTSGTEQFF
cdr3_nt: TGTGCCAGCAGCTTCGGGTCGACTAGCGGGACTGAGCAGTTCTTC

clone_size: .
j_call: TRBJ2-1
d_call: TRBD1
v_call: TRBV2
cdr3_aa: CASNRGDNEQFF
cdr3_nt: TGTGCCAGCAACAGGGGGGACAATGAGCAGTTCTTC

clone_size: .
j_call: TRBJ2-7
d_call: .
v_call: TRBV15
cdr3_aa: CATSRELYYEQYF
cdr3_nt: TGTGCCACCAGCAGAGAACTCTACTACGAGCAGTACTTC

clone_size: once
j_call: TRBJ2-7
d_call: TRBD2
v_call: TRBV10-3
cdr3_aa: CAINPAGDPSYEQYF
cdr3_nt: TGTGCCATCAACCCGGCGGGAGACCCCTCCTACGAGCAGTACTTC

clone_size: few
j_call: TRBJ2-1
d_call: TRBD2
v_call: TRBV25-1
cdr3_aa: CASSEPGGGLYNEQFF
cdr3_nt: TGTGCCAGCAGTGAACCGGGGGGGGGACTCTACAATGAGCAGTTCTTC

clone_size: .
j_call: TRBJ2-5
d_call: TRBD2
v_call: TRBV7-8
cdr3_aa: CASSRRRTSGRLETQYF
cdr3_nt: TGTGCCAGCAGCCGGAGGCGGACTAGCGGGAGGTTGGAGACCCAGTACTTC

clone_size: once
j_call: TRBJ2-2
d_call: .
v_call: TRBV30
cdr3_aa: CAWSLSRGTGELFF
cdr3_nt: TGTGCCTGGAGCCTCTCTAGGGGCACCGGGGAGCTGTTTTTT

clone_size: few
j_call: TRBJ2-1
d_call: .
v_call: TRBV4-2
cdr3_aa: CASSQEVRDSEGNEQFF
cdr3_nt: TGTGCCAGCAGCCAAGAGGTCCGGGACTCCGAGGGCAATGAGCAGTTCTTC

clone_size: .
j_call: TRBJ1-3
d_call: .
v_call: TRBV7-9
cdr3_aa: CASSPGTFGNTIYF
cdr3_nt: TGTGCCAGCAGCCCCGGGACATTCGGAAACACCATATATTTT

clone_size: .
j_call: TRBJ1-5
d_call: TRBD1
v_call: TRBV5-6
cdr3_aa: CASSLTGGAFQPQHF
cdr3_nt: TGTGCCAGCAGCTTGACAGGGGGCGCGTTTCAGCCCCAGCATTTT